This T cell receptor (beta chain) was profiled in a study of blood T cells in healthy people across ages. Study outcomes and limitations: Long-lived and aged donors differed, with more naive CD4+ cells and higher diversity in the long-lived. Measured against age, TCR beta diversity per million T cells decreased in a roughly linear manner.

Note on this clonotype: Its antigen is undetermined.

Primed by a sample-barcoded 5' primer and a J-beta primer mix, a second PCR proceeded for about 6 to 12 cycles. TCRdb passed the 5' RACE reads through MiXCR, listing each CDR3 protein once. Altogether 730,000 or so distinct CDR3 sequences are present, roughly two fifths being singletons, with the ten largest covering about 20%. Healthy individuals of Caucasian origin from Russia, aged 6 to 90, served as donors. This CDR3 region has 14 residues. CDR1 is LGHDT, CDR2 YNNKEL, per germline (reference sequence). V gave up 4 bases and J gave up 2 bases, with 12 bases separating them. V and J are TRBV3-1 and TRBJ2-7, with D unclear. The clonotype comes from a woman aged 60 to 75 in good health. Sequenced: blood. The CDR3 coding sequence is TGTGCCAGCAGCCGATCCCCGCTACCCTACGAGCAGTACTTC. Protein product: CASSRSPLPYEQYF.